The next 10 T cell receptor beta chains were all read from a single sample in a study of T cells in Graves' hyperthyroidism and ophthalmopathy. Using RNA transcripts as the source, TCR beta CDR3 regions were amplified. During a first-round RT-PCR of the TCR CDR3, the HTBI primer set was used. TCRdb itself ran the multiplex PCR reads through MiXCR, one entry per CDR3 protein. Of some 550,000 distinct CDR3 sequences listed, about a sixth are singletons. The sample taken for sequencing was blood. The origin of the receptors is a woman between 40 and 55 years old with Graves' ophthalmopathy.

This clonotype has ten or more counts. The CDR3 region has the DNA TGTGCCAGCAGGGGGACAGGGGGATGGGATGAGCAGTTCTTC. Amino acid sequence: CASRGTGGWDEQFF. The V gene is TRBV2, the J gene TRBJ2-1, with TRBD1 identical over 11 bases. The CDR3 runs to 14 residues. V lost 6 bases, J lost 8 bases, and 6 bases stayed unmatched. Germline CDR1 reads SNHLY; CDR2 reads FYNNEI.

Points on this clonotype: A single base separates this from a much larger clone, so it may be a read error. The chain uses TRBV12-3 or TRBV12-4 and TRBJ2-7, with a tentative D call TRBD2 (6 bases). The CDR3 has 13 residues. Deletions cut 6 bases from V and 8 bases from J, with 17 bases between. Written as DNA, the CDR3 is TGTGCCAGCAGCGGCGGGGTGGGTAATAAGCAGTACTTC. It codes for CASSGGVGNKQYF.

This clonotype has just a few counts. The rearrangement links TRBV20-1 to TRBJ1-1, with a possible D match to TRBD1 (6 bases). The CDR3 has 11 amino acids. V was pared by 5 bases and J by 6 bases, with 10 bases between. Germline V lookup: CDR1 DFQATT, CDR2 SNEGSKA (reference sequence). The CDR3 DNA sequence: TGCAGTGCTTACAGGGACCCTGAAGCTTTCTTT. It codes for CSAYRDPEAFF.

This clonotype was recorded a few times. The gene calls are TRBV3-1 and TRBJ2-2, with 11 bases identical to TRBD1. Germline V gives CDR1 LGHDT, CDR2 YNNKEL (reference sequence). V trimming: 4 bases; J trimming: 5 bases; junction bases outside the gene matches: 12. The CDR3 has 18 amino acids. The CDR3 DNA follows: TGTGCCAGCAGCCTCAGGACAGGGGGCATGATAGTTACCGGGGAGCTGTTTTTT. Translated, it gives CASSLRTGGMIVTGELFF.

This clonotype was observed a few times. This sequence joins TRBV20-1 and TRBJ2-4; D gene unclear. This CDR3 spans 13 amino acids. V shed 6 bases and J shed 7 bases, with 16 bases lying between them. In germline, CDR1 is DFQATT, CDR2 SNEGSKA (reference sequence). CDR3 DNA: TGCAGTGCGCAGAGATCCCACCCCAACATTCAGTACTTC. Its translation: CSAQRSHPNIQYF.

This clonotype has a count of ten or more. The V call is TRBV7-2, the J call TRBJ2-2, with TRBD2 as a possible D gene (6 bases). The CDR3 is made up of 16 amino acids. The V end lost 2 bases, the J end lost 1 base, and 11 bases lay between the germline ends. In germline, CDR1 is SGHTA, CDR2 FQGNSA. DNA of the CDR3: TGTGCCAGCAGCTTACTGAGCGGGTTGAACACCGGGGAGCTGTTTTTT. This translates into CASSLLSGLNTGELFF.

This clonotype was seen at least ten times. The chain recombines TRBV18 with TRBJ2-7; a weak D match, TRBD1 (6 bases). Germline lookup yields CDR1 KGHSH and CDR2 LQKENI. The V gene lost 3 bases and the J gene lost 5 bases, with 17 bases spanning the gap. There are 15 residues in the CDR3. The CDR3 bases are TGTGCCAGCTCACCCGGGACACAGAGGATCCACGAGCAGTACTTC. Its protein is CASSPGTQRIHEQYF.

This clonotype was detected ten times or more. This rearrangement joins TRBV7-2 to TRBJ1-2, with TRBD1 as a possible D gene (6 bases). Germline CDR1 and CDR2: SGHTA and FQGNSA. V dropped 6 bases and J dropped 1 base, with 9 bases sitting between them. The CDR3 sequence is 13 residues long. For the CDR3, the DNA is TGTGCCAGCAGGGGCAGGGGTAACTATGGCTACACCTTC. As protein: CASRGRGNYGYTF.

This clonotype was seen at least ten times. This chain uses TRBV6-1 with TRBJ1-1; D remains ambiguous. Trimming left V 10 bases short and J 0 bases short, with 9 bases between. The CDR3 is 12 amino acids. Per germline, CDR1 MNHNS and CDR2 SASEGT. The CDR3 here is CATGGMNTEAFF. CDR3 nucleotide sequence: TGTGCCACCGGCGGGATGAACACTGAAGCTTTCTTT.

This sequence joins TRBV20-1 and TRBJ1-1; a weak D match, TRBD1 (5 bases). V shed 6 bases and J shed 5 bases, with 16 bases lying between them. CDR3 length equals 13 residues. Germline CDR1 reads DFQATT; CDR2 reads SNEGSKA (reference sequence). CDR3 residues: CSAKLGVETEAFF. The CDR3 nucleotides are TGCAGTGCAAAACTGGGGGTAGAGACTGAAGCTTTCTTT.